These 12 T cell receptor beta chains share one sample of origin, sequenced in a study of blood T cell repertoires in COVID-19. Sequenced by immunoSEQ multiplex PCR; TCRdb stores in-frame clones only, minus some. The table lists roughly 75,000 clones, roughly 91% of them singletons, with about 0.5% in the top ten. What was sequenced was peripheral blood. The receptors shown here come from a man aged 55 to 70 with acute or convalescent COVID-19.

This CDR3 reads CASSGWKLAGFTGELFF. CDR3 in DNA: TGTGCCAGCAGCGGATGGAAGCTAGCGGGATTCACCGGGGAGCTGTTTTTT. The gene calls are TRBV5-6 and TRBJ2-2; 9 bases line up with TRBD2. Germline assignment: CDR1 SGHDT and CDR2 YYEEEE. Germline trimming cut 4 bases from V and 4 bases from J; bases unmatched to any gene: 11. This CDR3 comprises 17 residues.

The chain combines TRBV20-1 with TRBJ1-2; D remains unclear. In germline, CDR1 is DFQATT, CDR2 SNEGSKA (reference sequence). The CDR3 loop spans 10 amino acids. Deletions cut 6 bases from V and 2 bases from J, with 4 bases between. CDR3 DNA: TGCAGTGCCCTAAACTATGGCTACACCTTC. The encoded protein is CSALNYGYTF.

The chain carries TRBV19 and TRBJ2-3; 12 positions agree with TRBD1. V shed 8 bases, J shed 4 bases, and the junction held 1 base outside the gene matches. CDR1 and CDR2 (germline): LNHDA, SQIVND (reference sequence). CDR3 length: 13 amino acids. The CDR3 region has the DNA TGTGCCAGTGGGGACAGGGGGCCAGATACGCAGTATTTT. It specifies CASGDRGPDTQYF.

The V call is TRBV2, the J call TRBJ1-1, with D uncertain. V was trimmed by 3 bases and J by 2 bases, leaving 7 bases between them. The CDR3 has 13 residues. The germline V gene has CDR1 SNHLY and CDR2 FYNNEI. The CDR3, as DNA: TGTGCCAGCAGTGAGTCAGGAAACACTGAAGCTTTCTTT. It is translated as CASSESGNTEAFF.

The CDR3 DNA follows: TGCGCCAGCAGCCAAGCTCAGGGACTAGGCAATGAGCAGTTCTTC. Translation: CASSQAQGLGNEQFF. The chain couples TRBV4-1 to TRBJ2-1; 8 bases agree with TRBD2. CDR1 MGHRA and CDR2 YSYEKL come from the germline V gene. The length of the CDR3 is 15 residues. Unmatched junction bases numbered 5, after V lost 1 base and J lost 6 bases.

The V call is TRBV18, the J call TRBJ1-2; 8 positions match TRBD1. The ends lost 1 base at V and 5 bases at J; junction bases unmatched: 6. The CDR3 runs 15 residues. CDR1 is KGHSH and CDR2 is LQKENI in the germline V gene. CDR3 bases: TGTGCCAGCTCACCACGGACAGGGAAGGGTTATGGCTACACCTTC. This encodes CASSPRTGKGYGYTF.

This chain connects TRBV2 to TRBJ2-2, with unresolved D. V was clipped by 4 bases and J by 1 base, with 7 bases between them. The CDR3 is 14 residues long. Germline assignment: CDR1 SNHLY and CDR2 FYNNEI. CDR3 in amino acids: CASSGLLNTGELFF. The CDR3 nucleotides are TGTGCCAGCAGTGGGCTTTTGAACACCGGGGAGCTGTTTTTT.

J is TRBJ2-5 and V is TRBV5-5; D is ambiguous. V was cut by 4 bases and J by 1 base, with 17 bases left in between. Per germline, CDR1 SGHKS and CDR2 YYEKEE (reference sequence). The CDR3 runs 16 residues. CDR3 DNA: TGTGCCAGCAGCCCCCCCACCGGGTCGTCCCAAGAGACCCAGTACTTC. Protein product: CASSPPTGSSQETQYF.

This sequence joins TRBV7-8 and TRBJ2-7; weak D call: TRBD2 (6 bases). The germline V gene encodes CDR1 SGHVS and CDR2 FQNEAQ. Trimming stripped 6 bases from V and 8 bases from J, with 20 bases between. The CDR3 is 14 amino acids. The CDR3 bases are TGTGCCAGCAGGCGGGGTTCCGCAGAAAATAAGCAGTACTTC. Encoded protein: CASRRGSAENKQYF.

The chain uses TRBV6-1 and TRBJ2-1; tentatively, D is TRBD1 (5 bases). Germline V gene data show CDR1 as MNHNS and CDR2 as SASEGT. The CDR3 contains 14 residues. Trimming removed 3 bases at V and 10 bases at J, with 16 bases between. CDR3 sequence: CASSDRGHPIEQFF. The CDR3 DNA sequence: TGTGCCAGCAGTGATAGGGGCCATCCCATCGAGCAGTTCTTC.

The chain combines TRBV11-2 with TRBJ2-7; D unclear. The CDR3 contains 14 residues. CDR1 and CDR2 (germline): SGHAT, FQNNGV. With 5 bases removed from V and 1 base from J, the gap between germline ends came to 12 bases. The CDR3 reads CASSQRLESYEQYF. CDR3 bases: TGTGCCAGCAGCCAACGACTGGAGTCCTACGAGCAGTACTTC.

This sequence joins TRBV2 and TRBJ2-3; 7 bases fit TRBD1. Germline V lookup: CDR1 SNHLY, CDR2 FYNNEI. V shed 7 bases and J 2 bases; nucleotides not matched to a gene: 6. The CDR3 is 14 amino acids. CDR3: CASKEGQITDTQYF. The CDR3 bases are TGTGCCAGCAAAGAGGGACAGATCACAGATACGCAGTATTTT.